A selection of T cell receptor beta chains follows, all from one sample in a study of blood T cell repertoires in COVID-19. TCRdb's table, derived via immunoSEQ multiplex PCR, lists solely in-frame clones and lacks some. Of about 140,000 clones in the sample, about three quarters were seen once. The specimen sequenced was PBMCs or T cells enriched from blood (not recorded which). The receptors here all came from a woman aged 50 to 65 who had recovered from COVID-19. CDR3s include the opening cysteine and the closing phenylalanine or tryptophan. D genes are given only for firm matches. Where a row states a size, it is once, few, many or the class of an expanded clone; other rows omit it.

D | J | V | size | DNA | CDR3
- | TRBJ2-7 | TRBV6-1 | - | TGTGCCAGCAGTGACAGGGGATCCTACGAGCAGTACTTC | CASSDRGSYEQYF
- | TRBJ2-7 | TRBV7-2 | few | TGTGCCAGCAGCTTAGCACGGGCGGGGCTCGAGCAGTACTTC | CASSLARAGLEQYF
- | TRBJ2-3 | TRBV28 | - | TGTGCCAGCAGCCCTCTCCCGGGGTTTGGGGAGACAGATACGCAGTATTTT | CASSPLPGFGETDTQYF
TRBD2 | TRBJ2-1 | TRBV2 | - | TGTGCCAGCACTCCACTAGCGGGAGGATACTACAATGAGCAGTTCTTC | CASTPLAGGYYNEQFF
- | TRBJ1-6 | TRBV6-5 | - | TGTGCCTCGGGGAGGAGCTCCTATAATTCACCCCTCCACTTT | CASGRSSYNSPLHF
TRBD2 | TRBJ2-7 | TRBV10-3 | - | TGTGCCATCAGTCCTCGACTAGCGGGAGAGTCTAGCGAGCAGTACTTC | CAISPRLAGESSEQYF
TRBD1 | TRBJ1-2 | TRBV29-1 | - | TGCAGCGTTGAAGATCGCCAGACAGGGAGCTATGGCTACACCTTC | CSVEDRQTGSYGYTF
- | TRBJ2-2 | TRBV11-2 | few | TGTGCCAGCAGCCCAGGTGGCCGGGCGGGCACCGGGGAGCTGTTTTTT | CASSPGGRAGTGELFF
- | TRBJ1-6 | TRBV5-6 | once | TGTGCCAGCAGCTTGTGGGGCCTCTATAATTCACCCCTCCACTTT | CASSLWGLYNSPLHF
TRBD2 | TRBJ2-3 | TRBV19 | - | TGTGCCAGTGCCCGTAGCGGGTCTAGCACAGATACGCAGTATTTT | CASARSGSSTDTQYF
TRBD2 | TRBJ2-1 | TRBV5-1 | - | TGCGCCAGCAGCTTGGGCCCTTCTAGCGGGAGGGCCAGTGAGCAGTTCTTC | CASSLGPSSGRASEQFF
- | TRBJ2-3 | TRBV18 | - | TGTGCCAGCTCACCAGCCTCAGGGGTGGGCACAGATACGCAGTATTTT | CASSPASGVGTDTQYF
- | TRBJ2-1 | TRBV23-1 | - | TGCGCCAGCAGTCATTCCCAGGGGGGCGACAATGAGCAGTTCTTC | CASSHSQGGDNEQFF
TRBD2 | TRBJ2-1 | TRBV11-2 | - | TGTGCCAGCAGCTTGCGGGCTAGCGGGGTCCTATACAATGAGCAGTTCTTC | CASSLRASGVLYNEQFF
TRBD1 | TRBJ1-5 | TRBV4-2 | - | TGTGCCAGCAGCCAGTACAGGGGGCCCCCGGTGGGCAATCAGCCCCAGCATTTT | CASSQYRGPPVGNQPQHF
TRBD2 | TRBJ2-5 | TRBV30 | few | TGTGCCTGGGGGGATACCGGGACTAGCCAAGAGACCCAGTACTTC | CAWGDTGTSQETQYF
TRBD1 | TRBJ2-1 | TRBV7-9 | - | TGTGCCAGCAGCTTGTCCCGGGACAGGGTCCCTGAGCAGTTCTTC | CASSLSRDRVPEQFF
TRBD1 | TRBJ1-1 | TRBV6-5 | - | TGTGCCAGCACCGAACGGGGACAGGGTAGGTCTGAAGCTTTCTTT | CASTERGQGRSEAFF
- | TRBJ1-5 | TRBV2 | once | TGTGCCAGCAGCAAAGAGGGTACGGGCAATCAGCCCCAGCATTTT | CASSKEGTGNQPQHF
- | TRBJ1-2 | TRBV19 | few | TGTGCCAGTAGTTTGAGGGAGGGAGGCGGCTACACCTTC | CASSLREGGGYTF
TRBD1 | TRBJ2-2 | TRBV5-4 | - | TGTGCCAGCAGCTCAACCGGGACAGGGGTTCGCACCGGGGAGCTGTTTTTT | CASSSTGTGVRTGELFF
- | TRBJ1-1 | TRBV27 | - | TGTGCCACCCAGAGGAGCACTGAAGCTTTCTTT | CATQRSTEAFF
- | TRBJ1-1 | TRBV28 | - | TGTGCCAGCAGTTTTAGGCAGGGCATGGTGAACACTGAAGCTTTCTTT | CASSFRQGMVNTEAFF
TRBD2 | TRBJ2-1 | TRBV5-4 | - | TGTGCCAGCAGCTTGCGAGCGGGAGTCTACAATGAGCAGTTCTTC | CASSLRAGVYNEQFF
- | TRBJ2-3 | TRBV3-1/TRBV3-2 | - | TGTGCCAGCAGCCAAACTCGGGTCTCAGATACGCAGTATTTT | CASSQTRVSDTQYF
TRBD2 | TRBJ2-7 | TRBV28 | - | TGTGCCAGCAGTTTAGAGGTAGCGGGAAGGTACGAGCAGTACTTC | CASSLEVAGRYEQYF
- | TRBJ1-6 | TRBV28 | many | TGTGCCAGCAGGCGGGCGGGGCCTTCACCCCTCCACTTT | CASRRAGPSPLHF
TRBD2 | TRBJ2-7 | TRBV19 | - | TGTGCCAGTAGTTCGTTGGTGGTAGCGGGAGGGTCCTACGAGCAGTACTTC | CASSSLVVAGGSYEQYF